Sequencing of this T cell receptor beta chain was carried out in a study of cytomegalovirus exposure and HLA in healthy donors. Background on the study: The same platform was used for the 100 to 150 validation repertoires and the roughly 600 first-cohort repertoires, a later analysis reported. Study-level results: The study labeled fewer than 200 TCR beta chains cytomegalovirus-associated. Rare sequences made up most TCRs, while some public TCRs were found in many donors.

Turning to this clone: Its cognate antigen is unknown.

The data were produced by immunoSEQ multiplex PCR, yet TCRdb's version contains in-frame clones alone and is incomplete. The sample carries roughly 260,000 clones, around nine tenths recorded once. The donors belonged to the approximately 120-subject validation cohort, separate from the roughly 710-subject first cohort. The CDR3 is 13 residues long. V lost 5 bases and J lost 1, with 7 bases in between. Germline lookup yields CDR1 SGDLS and CDR2 YYNGEE. The TCR was taken from a man aged 18 to 35 in good health and CMV-seronegative. The V gene is TRBV9, the J gene TRBJ2-4; D ambiguous. Input material: PBMCs. The CDR3 nucleotides read TGTGCCAGCAGTCCGCGGGCCAAAAACATTCAGTACTTC. Translation gives CASSPRAKNIQYF.